These 27 T cell receptor beta chains were sequenced from one sample in a study of blood T cell repertoires in COVID-19 (dated by TCRdb to 2019 to 2021). Libraries were built with the immunoSEQ multiplex PCR assay. TCRdb took over this immuneACCESS table, retaining in-frame rearrangements with V and J assigned. Such tables are incomplete; in checked studies, under half of the missing clones stem from an unresolved V gene, and the remainder is unexplained. The sample profile shows fewer than 150,000 clones; approximately 88% of them were found once. Around 26% of the sample is taken by the ten largest. The specimen was peripheral blood. The receptor set was obtained from a human donor in a cohort sampled during active COVID-19.

The rearrangement joins TRBV4-3 to TRBJ2-1; TRBD2 matches 8 bases. V was pared by 0 bases and J by 2 bases, with 6 bases of the junction left unmatched. Germline-derived CDR1 and CDR2 are LGHNA and YSLEER. The CDR3 is made up of 17 amino acids. CDR3 nucleotide sequence: TGCGCCAGCAGCCAAGATTCGCCGCGGGGGGCCTACAATGAGCAGTTCTTC. Translation gives CASSQDSPRGAYNEQFF.

The chain employs TRBV10-3 and TRBJ1-4; maybe TRBD1 (5 bases). The germline V and J ends were trimmed by 2 bases and 6 bases, with 10 bases remaining between them. The CDR3 has 14 amino acids. Germline-derived CDR1 and CDR2 are ENHRY and SYGVKD. The DNA of the CDR3 is TGTGCCATCAGTGAGGACAGATCGGATGAAAAACTGTTTTTT. Amino acid sequence: CAISEDRSDEKLFF.

This clone was detected once. The gene calls are TRBV7-2 and TRBJ2-2, with 9 bases identical to TRBD2. V dropped 1 base and J dropped 6; count of bases not matched to a gene: 9. CDR3 length: 17 amino acids. Germline loops: CDR1 SGHTA, CDR2 FQGNSA. The CDR3 here is CASSLVASGGRSGELFF. The CDR3 DNA reads TGTGCCAGCAGCTTAGTAGCCAGCGGGGGGCGGTCCGGGGAGCTGTTTTTT.

This clone has only one observation. The V gene is TRBV5-4, the J gene TRBJ2-1; 11 nucleotides agree with TRBD2. V shed 4 bases, J shed 5 bases, and the junction held 5 bases outside the gene matches. This CDR3 comprises 15 residues. Germline lookup yields CDR1 SGHNT and CDR2 YYREEE (reference sequence). The CDR3 nucleotides are TGTGCCAGCAGCAAGGGACTAGCGGTAAACAATGAGCAGTTCTTC. Its protein is CASSKGLAVNNEQFF. Together with reference TRBV5-4 and TRBJ2-1, the CDR3 gives the full variable domain: ETGVTQSPTHLIKTRGQQVTLRCSSQSGHNTVSWYQQALGQGPQFIFQYYREEENGRGNFPPRFSGLQFPNYSSELNVNALELDDSALYLCASSKGLAVNNEQFFGPGTRLTVL.

The chain joins TRBV18 to TRBJ1-2; D possibly corresponds to TRBD1 (6 bases). The CDR3 contains 15 residues. The ends were cut back, 3 bases at V and 1 base at J, with 12 bases in the middle. CDR1 is KGHSH and CDR2 is LQKENI in the germline V gene. The CDR3 region is CASSPGQTNNYGYTF. The CDR3 DNA sequence: TGTGCCAGCTCACCCGGACAGACCAATAACTATGGCTACACCTTC.

The J gene is TRBJ2-1, the V gene TRBV2; TRBD1 agrees at 9 bases. Germline lookup yields CDR1 SNHLY and CDR2 FYNNEI. This CDR3 spans 16 amino acids. V lost 6 bases and J lost 4; bases outside the gene matches: 10. CDR3 region: CASRADRGTGYNEQFF. Here the CDR3 DNA reads TGTGCCAGCAGGGCCGACAGGGGGACGGGGTACAATGAGCAGTTCTTC. The variable domain in full, with the rest retrieved from reference TRBV2 and TRBJ2-1, is EPEVTQTPSHQVTQMGQEVILRCVPISNHLYFYWYRQILGQKVEFLVSFYNNEISEKSEIFDDQFSVERPDGSNFTLKIRSTKLEDSAMYFCASRADRGTGYNEQFFGPGTRLTVL.

This sequence joins TRBV6-5 and TRBJ1-6; tentatively, D is TRBD1 (5 bases). Trimming removed 2 bases at V and 2 bases at J, with 10 bases between. CDR3 size: 16 residues. Germline-derived CDR1 and CDR2 are MNHEY and SVGAGI. CDR3 DNA: TGTGCCAGCAGTTACGGAGACAGTCCCTATAATTCACCCCTCCACTTT. Residues: CASSYGDSPYNSPLHF.

The V gene is TRBV27, the J gene TRBJ2-7, with 10 bases aligning to TRBD1. Germline V gives CDR1 MNHEY, CDR2 SMNVEV (reference sequence). V lost 7 bases to trimming and J lost 3 bases; unmatched junction nucleotides: 3. CDR3 length equals 13 residues. This chain's CDR3 is CASTRTGGYEQYF. CDR3 DNA: TGTGCCAGCACCCGGACAGGGGGCTACGAGCAGTACTTC.

The rearrangement links TRBV7-9 to TRBJ2-7, with D perhaps TRBD2 (6 bases). Looked up from germline, CDR1 is SEHNR and CDR2 is FQNEAQ (reference sequence). This CDR3 comprises 12 residues. V was clipped by 6 bases and J by 7 bases, with 13 bases between them. CDR3 bases: TGTGCCAGCAGGCGACTAGGGTATGAGCAGTACTTC. It translates to CASRRLGYEQYF.

The chain uses TRBV7-9 and TRBJ1-4, with 9 bases aligning to TRBD1. Germline assignment: CDR1 SEHNR and CDR2 FQNEAQ (reference sequence). V shed 6 bases, J shed 6 bases, and the junction held 5 bases outside the gene matches. The CDR3 length is 14 residues. The CDR3 sequence: CASSRDRADEKLFF. The DNA for the CDR3 is TGTGCCAGCAGTCGGGACAGGGCGGATGAAAAACTGTTTTTT.

The chain couples TRBV4-1 to TRBJ1-1; 10 nucleotides match TRBD1. Germline V lookup: CDR1 MGHRA, CDR2 YSYEKL. Germline trimming cut 1 base from V and 3 bases from J; bases unmatched to any gene: 11. The CDR3 consists of 18 residues. CDR3 amino acids: CASSQVPLGGTGDTEAFF. In nucleotides, the CDR3 is TGCGCCAGCAGCCAAGTACCTCTTGGGGGGACAGGGGACACTGAAGCTTTCTTT.

The chain uses TRBV18 and TRBJ2-7; D may be TRBD2 (5 bases). V lost 4 bases and J lost 1, with 17 bases in between. The germline V gene encodes CDR1 KGHSH and CDR2 LQKENI. The CDR3 extends over 16 amino acids. The CDR3 DNA is TGTGCCAGCTCACACCGAGCTTTAGCGAGTTCCTACGAGCAGTACTTC. It specifies CASSHRALASSYEQYF.

The chain has TRBV4-3 and TRBJ2-1; the D gene is possibly TRBD1 (6 bases). The V gene's germline CDR1 is LGHNA and CDR2 YSLEER. CDR3 length: 17 residues. Trimming cost V 5 bases and J 4 bases, with 21 bases left between them. The CDR3 sequence is CASSGGLLEGVYNEQFF. For the CDR3, the DNA is TGCGCCAGCAGCGGAGGTCTCCTCGAGGGGGTTTACAATGAGCAGTTCTTC.

The V and J genes are TRBV6-5 and TRBJ1-2, with 9 bases that match TRBD1. The junction had 4 bases not matched to a gene; V was cut back by 0 bases and J by 2 bases. Germline loops: CDR1 MNHEY, CDR2 SVGAGI. CDR3 length: 16 residues. CDR3 sequence reads: CASSYSLGQGNYGYTF. Here the CDR3 DNA reads TGTGCCAGCAGTTACTCGCTGGGACAGGGAAACTATGGCTACACCTTC.

V is TRBV4-3 and J is TRBJ1-3; D possibly corresponds to TRBD1 (5 bases). V lost 4 bases and J 0 bases, leaving 16 bases between the germline ends. CDR1 and CDR2 (germline): LGHNA, YSLEER. This CDR3 region has 17 residues. The CDR3 sequence is CASSRYKVGGSGNTIYF. For the CDR3, the DNA is TGCGCCAGCAGCCGGTATAAGGTGGGGGGCTCTGGAAACACCATATATTTT.

This chain links TRBV29-1 with TRBJ1-2; 8 nucleotides agree with TRBD1. Germline-derived CDR1 and CDR2 are SQVTM and ANQGSEA. V lost 7 bases to trimming and J lost 7 bases; unmatched junction nucleotides: 11. CDR3 length: 13 residues. Here the CDR3 reads CSAVRGTGRGYTF. CDR3 DNA: TGCAGCGCCGTTAGAGGGACAGGACGTGGCTACACCTTC.

The chain recombines TRBV6-5 with TRBJ2-2; 7 bases line up with TRBD1. CDR3 size: 16 residues. Unmatched junction bases numbered 7, after V lost 4 bases and J lost 2 bases. CDR1 is MNHEY, CDR2 SVGAGI, per germline. CDR3: CASSLWTGLNTGELFF. The CDR3 nucleotides read TGTGCCAGCAGTTTATGGACAGGCCTTAACACCGGGGAGCTGTTTTTT.

The chain couples TRBV5-4 to TRBJ2-1, with TRBD2 matching over 7 bases. The J segment lost 3 bases and the V segment lost 6 bases, leaving 12 bases of the junction unmatched. The V gene's germline CDR1 is SGHNT and CDR2 YYREEE (reference sequence). The CDR3 totals 16 residues. The CDR3 spells CASIPWGERGYNEQFF. CDR3 sequence (DNA): TGTGCCAGCATCCCCTGGGGGGAGCGGGGCTACAATGAGCAGTTCTTC. Based on the CDR3 plus reference TRBV5-4 and TRBJ2-1, the full variable domain is ETGVTQSPTHLIKTRGQQVTLRCSSQSGHNTVSWYQQALGQGPQFIFQYYREEENGRGNFPPRFSGLQFPNYSSELNVNALELDDSALYLCASIPWGERGYNEQFFGPGTRLTVL.

The chain has TRBV30 and TRBJ1-2; D is possibly TRBD1 (5 bases). In germline, CDR1 is GTSNPN, CDR2 SVGIG (reference sequence). V lost 4 bases to trimming and J lost 8 bases, with 17 bases between them. This CDR3 is 13 amino acids long. DNA of the CDR3: TGTGCCTGGACCCCCGGGGGGGTGATAGGCTACACCTTC. Protein: CAWTPGGVIGYTF.

This rearrangement joins TRBV6-5 to TRBJ1-2, with D possibly being TRBD1 (5 bases). Trimming shortened V by 4 bases and J by 5 bases, and 14 bases separated the two germline ends. Germline V gene data show CDR1 as MNHEY and CDR2 as SVGAGI. The CDR3 runs to 14 residues. In nucleotides, the CDR3 is TGTGCCAGCAGTTCGTCAGGGAGGTGGTATGGCTACACCTTC. The encoded protein is CASSSSGRWYGYTF.

The genes are TRBV29-1 and TRBJ2-1, with D perhaps matching TRBD2 (5 bases). V shed 0 bases and J shed 5 bases, with 8 bases lying between them. Germline-derived CDR1 and CDR2 are SQVTM and ANQGSEA. The length of the CDR3 is 13 residues. The CDR3 loop is CSVEDWTDNEQFF. As DNA, the CDR3 is TGCAGCGTTGAAGACTGGACTGACAATGAGCAGTTCTTC.

CDR3 bases: TGTGCCAGCAGTTCCTTGGCACAGGGGCTTGAAGCTTTCTTT. Translated: CASSSLAQGLEAFF. This rearrangement joins TRBV7-8 to TRBJ1-1, with 7 bases lining up with TRBD1. The CDR3 has 14 residues. The V gene's germline CDR1 is SGHVS and CDR2 FQNEAQ. Losses at the gene ends were 6 bases for V and 7 bases for J; bases not matched to a gene: 11.

This clone was recorded once. The chain combines TRBV9 with TRBJ2-1, with 9 positions matching TRBD2. Unmatched junction bases numbered 10, after V lost 4 bases and J lost 5 bases. Per germline, CDR1 SGDLS and CDR2 YYNGEE. The CDR3 sequence is 16 residues long. This chain's CDR3 is CASSPGGAGGNNEQFF. In DNA, the CDR3 is TGTGCCAGCAGCCCCGGGGGAGCGGGGGGTAACAATGAGCAGTTCTTC.

This clone was detected once. This chain joins TRBV27 and TRBJ1-2; tentatively, D is TRBD1 (6 bases). Germline V gives CDR1 MNHEY, CDR2 SMNVEV (reference sequence). The CDR3 extends over 14 amino acids. Trimming pared 3 bases from V and 6 bases from J, leaving 14 bases between. The CDR3 DNA follows: TGTGCCAGCAGTTTCCGGGAAGGGGACAATGGCTACACCTTC. It specifies CASSFREGDNGYTF.

The chain combines TRBV6-5 with TRBJ2-1; the match to TRBD2 covers 13 bases. This CDR3 is built from 14 residues. V gave up 6 bases and J gave up 6 bases; unmatched junction bases: 2. The V gene's germline CDR1 is MNHEY and CDR2 SVGAGI. For the CDR3, the DNA is TGTGCCAGCAGAAGACTAGCGGGGGGCAATGAGCAGTTCTTC. This translates into CASRRLAGGNEQFF.

This chain connects TRBV7-9 to TRBJ2-7; 7 bases line up with TRBD1. V was pared by 3 bases and J by 3 bases, with 2 bases of the junction left unmatched. CDR1 is SEHNR and CDR2 is FQNEAQ in the germline V gene (reference sequence). This CDR3 comprises 13 residues. As DNA, the CDR3 is TGTGCCAGCAGCTTGTCAGGGGGCTACGAGCAGTACTTC. Protein sequence: CASSLSGGYEQYF.

The sample holds one count of this clone. The CDR3 spells CASSSGTENEKLFF. The DNA of the CDR3 is TGTGCCAGCAGTTCCGGGACAGAAAATGAAAAACTGTTTTTT. This chain links TRBV28 with TRBJ1-4; TRBD1 matches 7 bases. CDR1 is MDHEN, CDR2 SYDVKM, per germline. The junction had 4 bases not matched to a gene; V was cut back by 4 bases and J by 5 bases. This CDR3 is built from 14 residues.